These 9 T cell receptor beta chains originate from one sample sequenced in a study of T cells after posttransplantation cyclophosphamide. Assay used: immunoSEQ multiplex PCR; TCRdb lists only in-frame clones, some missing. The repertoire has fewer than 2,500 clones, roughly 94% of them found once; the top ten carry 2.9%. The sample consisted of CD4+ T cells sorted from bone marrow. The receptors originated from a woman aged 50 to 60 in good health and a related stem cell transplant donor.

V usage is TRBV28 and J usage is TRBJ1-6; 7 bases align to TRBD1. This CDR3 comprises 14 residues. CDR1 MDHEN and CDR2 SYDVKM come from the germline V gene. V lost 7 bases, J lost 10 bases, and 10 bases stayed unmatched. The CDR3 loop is CASITDRLGSPLHF. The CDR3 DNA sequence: TGTGCCAGCATCACGGACAGGCTAGGATCACCCCTCCACTTT.

The CDR3 protein is CASSQDQGKQETQYF. The CDR3 nucleotides are TGCGCCAGCAGCCAAGATCAGGGCAAACAAGAGACCCAGTACTTC. The chain combines TRBV4-1 with TRBJ2-5, with a tentative D call TRBD1 (5 bases). CDR1 is MGHRA, CDR2 YSYEKL, per germline. The CDR3 length is 15 residues. Between the trimmed V and J ends, which lost 0 bases and 2 bases, there was a span of 10 bases.

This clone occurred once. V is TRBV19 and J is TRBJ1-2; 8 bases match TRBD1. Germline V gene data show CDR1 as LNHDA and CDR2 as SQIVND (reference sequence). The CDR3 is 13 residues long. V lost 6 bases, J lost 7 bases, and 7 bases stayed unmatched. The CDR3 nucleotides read TGTGCCAGTAGATCGACAGGGGCTGGTGGCTACACCTTC. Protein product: CASRSTGAGGYTF.

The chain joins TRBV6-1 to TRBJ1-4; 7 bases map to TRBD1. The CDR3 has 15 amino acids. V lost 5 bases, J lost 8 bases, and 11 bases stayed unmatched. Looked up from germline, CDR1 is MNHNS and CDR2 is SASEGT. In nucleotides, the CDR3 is TGTGCCAGCAGTAGGGACAGTACTATGTCGGAAAAACTGTTTTTT. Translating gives CASSRDSTMSEKLFF.

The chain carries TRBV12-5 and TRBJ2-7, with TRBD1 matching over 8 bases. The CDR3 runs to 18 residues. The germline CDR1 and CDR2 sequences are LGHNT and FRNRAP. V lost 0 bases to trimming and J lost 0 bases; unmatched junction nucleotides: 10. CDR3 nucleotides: TGTGCTAGTGGTTTGGTAGTAGTCAGGGGGCCAAGCTCCTACGAGCAGTACTTC. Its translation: CASGLVVVRGPSSYEQYF.

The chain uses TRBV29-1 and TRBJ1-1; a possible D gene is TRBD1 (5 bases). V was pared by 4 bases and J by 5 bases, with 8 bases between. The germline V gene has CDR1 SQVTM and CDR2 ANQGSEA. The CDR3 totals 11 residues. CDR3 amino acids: CSVGGGTEAFF. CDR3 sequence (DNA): TGCAGCGTTGGGGGGGGGACTGAAGCTTTCTTT.

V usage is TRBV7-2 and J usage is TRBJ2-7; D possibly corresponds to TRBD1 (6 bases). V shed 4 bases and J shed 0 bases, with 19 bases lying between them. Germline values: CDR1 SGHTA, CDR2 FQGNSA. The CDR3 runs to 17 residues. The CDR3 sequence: CASSSIYTGHSSYEQYF. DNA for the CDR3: TGTGCCAGCAGCTCAATTTATACGGGACATAGCTCCTACGAGCAGTACTTC. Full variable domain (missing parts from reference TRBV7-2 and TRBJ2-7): GAGVSQSPSNKVTEKGKDVELRCDPISGHTALYWYRQSLGQGLEFLIYFQGNSAPDKSGLPSDRFSAERTGGSVSTLTIQRTQQEDSAVYLCASSSIYTGHSSYEQYFGPGTRLTVT.

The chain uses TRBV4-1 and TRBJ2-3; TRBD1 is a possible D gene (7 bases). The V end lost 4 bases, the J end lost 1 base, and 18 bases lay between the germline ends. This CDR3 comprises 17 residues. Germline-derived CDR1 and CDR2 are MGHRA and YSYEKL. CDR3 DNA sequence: TGCGCCAGCAGCCCAAACCGACAGGGACTGGGCACAGATACGCAGTATTTT. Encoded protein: CASSPNRQGLGTDTQYF.

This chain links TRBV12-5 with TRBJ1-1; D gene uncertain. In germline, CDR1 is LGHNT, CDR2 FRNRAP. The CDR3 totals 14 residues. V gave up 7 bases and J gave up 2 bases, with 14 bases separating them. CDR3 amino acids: CASAPSVINTEAFF. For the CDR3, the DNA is TGTGCTAGTGCCCCCTCGGTTATTAACACTGAAGCTTTCTTT.